The clone carrying this T cell receptor (beta chain) was seen more than once but under ten times. The entry originates in a study of response to subunit inactivated influenza vaccine. TCRdb redid the calling of the RT-PCR reads with MiXCR, one entry per CDR3 protein. The table shows 560,000 or so distinct CDR3 sequences, with less than 8% occurring only once. The germline gives CDR1 DFQATT, CDR2 SNEGSKA (reference sequence). J lost 5 bases, V lost 3 bases, and 7 bases had no gene match. The CDR3 loop spans 16 amino acids. The chain employs TRBV20-1 and TRBJ2-7; 16 bases match TRBD2. The input for sequencing was PBMCs from blood, taken about 24 months after vaccination. The TCR comes from a man aged 45 to 70 who received an inactivated influenza vaccine. The CDR3 DNA follows: TGCAGTGCTAGGCCCCCGGGACTAGCGGGGGGGAACGAGCAGTACTTC. It encodes CSARPPGLAGGNEQYF.